The 10 T cell receptor beta chains given below trace back to one sample, sequenced in a study of kidney transplant recipient with SARS-CoV-2 infection. TCRdb reanalysed the reads using MiXCR and keeps one entry per CDR3 protein. The sample has 200,000 to 250,000 distinct CDR3 sequences; 29% are singletons. Sequenced material: a blood sample, taken at baseline and around day 120 from a kidney transplant recipient. These receptors were collected from a male patient younger than 45 who had COVID-19 and was a kidney transplant recipient. These T cells may partly come from the graft donor.

This clonotype was seen ten or more times. The rearrangement uses TRBV18 and TRBJ1-6, with D uncertain. Trimming cost V 3 bases and J 9 bases, with 12 bases left between them. This CDR3 is built from 14 residues. Germline-derived CDR1 and CDR2 are KGHSH and LQKENI. CDR3 coding DNA: TGTGCCAGCTCACCTGACGGGAAGGGTTCACCCCTCCACTTT. This codes for CASSPDGKGSPLHF.

Ten or more counts support this clonotype. The genes are TRBV3-1 and TRBJ1-2; D is unclear. The V end lost 5 bases, the J end lost 4 bases, and 23 bases lay between the germline ends. The CDR3 is 17 amino acids. The V gene's germline CDR1 is LGHDT and CDR2 YNNKEL (reference sequence). The CDR3 region is CASSAGNTLRKTYGYTF. The CDR3, as DNA: TGTGCCAGCAGCGCGGGTAACACCCTTCGAAAGACCTATGGCTACACCTTC.

This clonotype occurred many times. The gene calls are TRBV10-3 and TRBJ1-3; no firm D call. CDR3 length: 11 residues. CDR1 and CDR2 (germline): ENHRY, SYGVKD. V lost 7 bases, J lost 2 bases, and 3 bases lay in between. DNA for the CDR3: TGTGCCATCAACGCTGGAAACACCATATATTTT. Translating gives CAINAGNTIYF.

The J gene is TRBJ1-2, the V gene TRBV5-4, with D unresolved. The CDR3 spans 16 residues. V shed 10 bases and J shed 4 bases, with 26 bases lying between them. From germline, CDR1 is SGHNT and CDR2 YYREEE (reference sequence). The CDR3 sequence is CAGFIHVPGKTYGYTF. CDR3 in DNA: TGTGCCGGCTTTATTCACGTACCAGGAAAGACCTATGGCTACACCTTC.

The sample holds many counts of this clonotype. V is TRBV18 and J is TRBJ1-2, with 9 nucleotides matching TRBD1. This CDR3 is 13 amino acids long. Germline-derived CDR1 and CDR2 are KGHSH and LQKENI. The trim removed 6 bases at V and 7 bases at J, leaving 6 bases unmatched. The chain's CDR3 is CASSRTGESGYTF. The CDR3 region has the DNA TGTGCCAGCTCTCGGACAGGGGAATCTGGCTACACCTTC.

This clonotype has a count of ten or more. The rearrangement joins TRBV28 to TRBJ2-3, with 10 bases lining up with TRBD2. The CDR3 totals 16 residues. Germline V gene sequence: CDR1 MDHEN, CDR2 SYDVKM. V shed 6 bases and J 1 base; nucleotides not matched to a gene: 7. This CDR3 is CASSPGLADRTDTQYF. The CDR3 DNA reads TGTGCCAGCAGCCCTGGACTAGCGGACCGCACAGATACGCAGTATTTT.

This clonotype was observed a handful of times. The chain recombines TRBV13 with TRBJ2-1; D call uncertain. In germline, CDR1 is PRHDT, CDR2 FYEKMQ (reference sequence). Trimming removed 1 base from V and 9 bases from J, with 16 bases in between. The CDR3 runs to 15 residues. This chain's CDR3 is CASSLVWKGQSEQFF. As DNA, the CDR3 is TGTGCCAGCAGCTTAGTCTGGAAAGGGCAGAGTGAGCAGTTCTTC.

The chain has TRBV30 and TRBJ2-4, with D possibly matching TRBD1 (5 bases). CDR3 length equals 13 residues. V was pared by 2 bases and J by 6 bases, with 11 bases between. The germline V gene has CDR1 GTSNPN and CDR2 SVGIG (reference sequence). This chain's CDR3 is CAWSTGQGNIQYF. The CDR3 DNA is TGTGCCTGGAGTACAGGACAAGGAAACATTCAGTACTTC.

The sample holds one count of this clonotype. A clone one base away is much larger, so this may be a read error. This chain uses TRBV6-6 with TRBJ1-2, with 9 bases matching TRBD1. With 7 bases clipped from V and 8 bases from J, the junction kept 8 bases outside the gene matches. The germline gives CDR1 MNHNY, CDR2 SVGAGI (reference sequence). The CDR3 is made up of 13 amino acids. CDR3: CASIPTGGRGYTF. The CDR3 DNA sequence: TGTGCCAGCATACCCACAGGGGGCAGAGGCTACACCTTC.

V is TRBV4-1 and J is TRBJ2-5; D is possibly TRBD1 (5 bases). Germline V gene lookup returns CDR1 MGHRA and CDR2 YSYEKL. Deletions cut 0 bases from V and 3 bases from J, with 8 bases between. This CDR3 comprises 14 residues. DNA of the CDR3: TGCGCCAGCAGCCAAGATGACAGCAAAGAGACCCAGTACTTC. Protein: CASSQDDSKETQYF.